This T cell receptor (beta chain) was captured by sequencing in a study of shared clonotypes between healthy human individuals. Study-wide context: Serving as donors were two women and three men, whose ages spanned 18 to 49.

As to this clone: Its antigen is currently unknown.

Naive CD8 cells were CD45RO-negative, positively selected for CCR7, excluding terminally differentiated effector memory CD45RA+ cells. The CDR3 contains 12 residues. Per germline, CDR1 SEHNR and CDR2 FQNEAQ (reference sequence). Trimming cost V 3 bases and J 6 bases, with 8 bases left between them. Study-wide points: Compared with memory subsets, naive subsets generally had larger estimated richness. Unshared clonotypes carried lower generation probabilities than those common to all four donors. Large sequencing depth failed to make sorted-subset sequencing complete, rarefaction showed.

The table came from immunoSEQ multiplex PCR; TCRdb's copy has only in-frame clones and leaves some out. The repertoire holds some 800,000 clones, with more than 85% as singletons. The V call is TRBV7-9, the J call TRBJ1-1; D uncertain. The sequence was obtained from a man aged 25-45 years in good health. The sample taken for sequencing was naive CD8+ T cells sorted from blood. CDR3 residues: CASSLILAEAFF. In DNA form, the CDR3 reads TGTGCCAGCAGCTTGATCCTGGCTGAAGCTTTCTTT.